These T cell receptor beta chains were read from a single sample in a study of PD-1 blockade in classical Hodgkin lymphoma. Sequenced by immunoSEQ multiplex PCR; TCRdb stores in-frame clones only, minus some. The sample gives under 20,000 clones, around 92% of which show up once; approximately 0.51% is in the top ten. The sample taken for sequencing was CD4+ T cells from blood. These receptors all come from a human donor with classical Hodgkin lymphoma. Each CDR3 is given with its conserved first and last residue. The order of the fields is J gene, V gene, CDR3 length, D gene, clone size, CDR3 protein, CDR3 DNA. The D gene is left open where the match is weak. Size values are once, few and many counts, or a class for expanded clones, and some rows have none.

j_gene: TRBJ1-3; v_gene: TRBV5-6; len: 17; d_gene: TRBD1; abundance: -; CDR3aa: CASSFLLRQGLGATIYF; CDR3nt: TGTGCCAGCAGCTTCCTCCTCCGACAGGGCCTCGGAGCCACCATATATTTT
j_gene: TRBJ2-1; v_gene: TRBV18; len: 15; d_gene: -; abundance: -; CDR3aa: CASSPPSPSYNEQFF; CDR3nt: TGTGCCAGCTCACCACCTAGCCCTAGCTACAATGAGCAGTTCTTC
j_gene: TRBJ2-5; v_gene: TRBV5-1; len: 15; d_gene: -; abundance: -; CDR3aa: CASSAAGYRQETQYF; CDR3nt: TGCGCCAGCAGCGCAGCAGGGTACCGCCAAGAGACCCAGTACTTC
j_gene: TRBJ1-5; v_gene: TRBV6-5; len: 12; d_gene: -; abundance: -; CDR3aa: CASRLTNQPQHF; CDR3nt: TGTGCCAGCAGGCTAACGAATCAGCCCCAGCATTTT
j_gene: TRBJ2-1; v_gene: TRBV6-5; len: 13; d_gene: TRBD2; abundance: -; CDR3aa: CASSYSTGGREFF; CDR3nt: TGTGCCAGCAGTTACAGTACGGGTGGGAGGGAGTTCTTC
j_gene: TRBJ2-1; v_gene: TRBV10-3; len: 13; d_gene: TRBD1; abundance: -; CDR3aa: CAIRTGDYNEQFF; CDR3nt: TGTGCCATCCGGACAGGGGACTACAATGAGCAGTTCTTC
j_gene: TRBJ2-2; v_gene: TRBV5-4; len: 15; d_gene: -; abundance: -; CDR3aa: CASSPRSLNTGELFF; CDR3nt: TGTGCCAGCAGCCCGCGCAGCCTTAACACCGGGGAGCTGTTTTTT
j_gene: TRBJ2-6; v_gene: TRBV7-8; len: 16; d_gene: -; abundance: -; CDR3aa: CASNLLRGSGANVLTF; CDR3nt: TGTGCCAGCAATCTACTCAGGGGCTCTGGGGCCAACGTCCTGACTTTC
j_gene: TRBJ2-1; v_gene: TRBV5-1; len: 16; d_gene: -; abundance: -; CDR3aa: CASSLGRRADYNEQFF; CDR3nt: TGCGCCAGCAGCTTGGGTAGGCGAGCAGATTACAATGAGCAGTTCTTC
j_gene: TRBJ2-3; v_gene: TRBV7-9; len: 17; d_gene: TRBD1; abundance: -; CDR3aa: CASSSGTGIVSTDTQYF; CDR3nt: TGTGCCAGCAGCTCCGGGACAGGGATCGTCAGCACAGATACGCAGTATTTT
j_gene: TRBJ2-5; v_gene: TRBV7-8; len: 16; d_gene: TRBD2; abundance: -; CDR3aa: CASSLGVAGNPRTQYF; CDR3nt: TGTGCCAGCAGCTTAGGAGTAGCGGGAAACCCCAGGACCCAGTACTTC
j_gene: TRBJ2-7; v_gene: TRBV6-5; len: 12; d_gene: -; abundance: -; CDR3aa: CASSRTVYEQYF; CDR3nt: TGTGCCAGCAGCCGGACAGTCTACGAGCAGTACTTC
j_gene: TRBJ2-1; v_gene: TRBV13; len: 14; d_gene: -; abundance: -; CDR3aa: CASSLQALYNEQFF; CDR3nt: TGTGCCAGCAGCTTGCAAGCACTCTACAATGAGCAGTTCTTC
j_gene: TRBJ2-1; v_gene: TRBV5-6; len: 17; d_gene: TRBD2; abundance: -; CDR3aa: CASSPEMGGSSYNEQFF; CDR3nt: TGTGCCAGCAGCCCAGAAATGGGCGGGAGCTCCTACAATGAGCAGTTCTTC
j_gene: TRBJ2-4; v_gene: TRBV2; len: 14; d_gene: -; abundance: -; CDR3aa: CASSERELKNIQYF; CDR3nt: TGTGCCAGCAGTGAGAGGGAGCTCAAAAACATTCAGTACTTC
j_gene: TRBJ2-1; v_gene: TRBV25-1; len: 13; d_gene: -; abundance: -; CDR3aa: CASSGHVGDEQFF; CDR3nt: TGTGCCAGCAGTGGACATGTTGGGGATGAGCAGTTCTTC
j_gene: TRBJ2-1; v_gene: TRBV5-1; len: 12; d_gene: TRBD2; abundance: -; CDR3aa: CASSLYGRAPFF; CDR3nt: TGCGCCAGCAGCTTGTACGGGAGGGCCCCGTTCTTC
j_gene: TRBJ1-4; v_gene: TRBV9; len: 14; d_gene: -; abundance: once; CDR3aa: CASSGGRADEKLFF; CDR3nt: TGTGCCAGCAGTGGGGGTAGAGCTGATGAAAAACTGTTTTTT
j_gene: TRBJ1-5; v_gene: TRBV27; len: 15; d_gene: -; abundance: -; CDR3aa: CASSLFGLNNQPQHF; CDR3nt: TGTGCCAGCAGTTTATTCGGCCTGAACAATCAGCCCCAGCATTTT
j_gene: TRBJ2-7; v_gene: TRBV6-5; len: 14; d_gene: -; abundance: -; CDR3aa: CASSYSSPNYEQYF; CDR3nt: TGTGCCAGCAGTTACTCCAGCCCTAACTACGAGCAGTACTTC
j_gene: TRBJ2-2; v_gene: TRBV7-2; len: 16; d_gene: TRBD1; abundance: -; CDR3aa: CASSRSGTGGTGELFF; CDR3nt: TGTGCCAGCAGCCGTAGCGGGACAGGGGGCACCGGGGAGCTGTTTTTT
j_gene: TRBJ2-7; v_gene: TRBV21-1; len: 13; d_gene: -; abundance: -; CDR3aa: CASPQGRLNEQYF; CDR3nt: TGTGCCAGCCCCCAAGGGCGTCTCAACGAGCAGTACTTC
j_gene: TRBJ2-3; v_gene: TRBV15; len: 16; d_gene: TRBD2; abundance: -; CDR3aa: CATSREPSGRPDTQYF; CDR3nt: TGTGCCACCAGCAGAGAGCCTAGCGGGAGACCCGATACGCAGTATTTT
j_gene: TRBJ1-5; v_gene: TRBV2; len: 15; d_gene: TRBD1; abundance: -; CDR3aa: CASRPEGALNQPQHF; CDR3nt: TGTGCCAGCAGGCCCGAGGGGGCCTTAAATCAGCCCCAGCATTTT
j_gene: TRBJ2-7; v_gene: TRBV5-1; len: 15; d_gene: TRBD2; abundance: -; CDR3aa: CASSLGASGSHEQYF; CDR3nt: TGCGCCAGCAGCTTGGGGGCTAGCGGGAGTCACGAGCAGTACTTC
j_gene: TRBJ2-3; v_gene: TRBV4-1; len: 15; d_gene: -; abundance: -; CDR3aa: CASSQEGKSTDTQYF; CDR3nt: TGCGCCAGCAGCCAAGAAGGAAAGAGTACAGATACGCAGTATTTT
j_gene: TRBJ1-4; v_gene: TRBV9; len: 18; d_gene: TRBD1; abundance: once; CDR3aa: CASSEGGTGGATNEKLFF; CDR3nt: TGTGCCAGCAGCGAGGGAGGGACAGGGGGCGCAACTAATGAAAAACTGTTTTTT
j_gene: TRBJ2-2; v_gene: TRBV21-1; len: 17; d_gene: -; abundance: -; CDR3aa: CASSKGGSGENTGELFF; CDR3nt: TGTGCCAGCAGCAAAGGGGGTAGCGGGGAAAACACCGGGGAGCTGTTTTTT
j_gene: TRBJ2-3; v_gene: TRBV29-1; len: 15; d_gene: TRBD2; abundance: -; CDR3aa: CSAAGLAGGRDTQYF; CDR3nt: TGCAGCGCCGCGGGACTAGCGGGAGGGAGGGATACGCAGTATTTT
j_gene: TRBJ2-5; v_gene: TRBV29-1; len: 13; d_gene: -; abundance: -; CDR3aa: CSPGEGLWETQYF; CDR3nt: TGCAGCCCCGGAGAGGGCCTGTGGGAGACCCAGTACTTC
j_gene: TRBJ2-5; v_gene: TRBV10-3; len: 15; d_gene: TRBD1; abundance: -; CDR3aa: CAIKGQGSAQETQYF; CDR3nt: TGTGCCATCAAAGGACAGGGTTCGGCTCAAGAGACCCAGTACTTC
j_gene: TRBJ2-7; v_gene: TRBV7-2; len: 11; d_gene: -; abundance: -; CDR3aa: CASSYNYEQYF; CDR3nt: TGTGCCAGCAGCTACAACTACGAGCAGTACTTC
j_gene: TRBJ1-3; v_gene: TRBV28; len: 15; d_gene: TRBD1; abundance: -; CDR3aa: CASSPGQLLGNTIYF; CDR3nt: TGTGCCAGCAGTCCGGGACAGTTGCTTGGAAACACCATATATTTT
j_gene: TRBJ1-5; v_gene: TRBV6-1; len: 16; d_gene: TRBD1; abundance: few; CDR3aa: CASSDPGTGNNQPQHF; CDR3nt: TGTGCCAGCAGTGACCCTGGGACAGGGAACAATCAGCCCCAGCATTTT
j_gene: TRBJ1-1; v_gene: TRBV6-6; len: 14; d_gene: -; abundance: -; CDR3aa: CASSRRAVNTEAFF; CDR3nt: TGTGCCAGCAGCCGACGGGCAGTCAACACTGAAGCTTTCTTT
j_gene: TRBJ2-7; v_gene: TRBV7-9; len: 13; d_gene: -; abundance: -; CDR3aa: CASSFGRTYEQYF; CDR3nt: TGTGCCAGCAGCTTCGGCAGAACCTACGAGCAGTACTTC
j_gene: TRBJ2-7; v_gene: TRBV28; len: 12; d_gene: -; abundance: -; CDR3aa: CASTSGPYEQYF; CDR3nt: TGTGCCAGCACCTCGGGGCCCTACGAGCAGTACTTC
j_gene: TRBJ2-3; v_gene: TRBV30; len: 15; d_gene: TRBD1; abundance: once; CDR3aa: CAWSPGTGASDTQYF; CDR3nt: TGTGCCTGGAGCCCTGGGACAGGGGCGTCAGATACGCAGTATTTT
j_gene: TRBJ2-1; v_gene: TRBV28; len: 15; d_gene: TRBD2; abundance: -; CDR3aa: CASSLLLAAYNEQFF; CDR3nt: TGTGCCAGCAGTTTACTCCTAGCGGCTTACAATGAGCAGTTCTTC
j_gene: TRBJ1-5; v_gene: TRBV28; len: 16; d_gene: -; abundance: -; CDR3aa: CASSFIRRQGNQPQHF; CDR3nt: TGTGCCAGCAGTTTTATCCGGAGGCAGGGCAATCAGCCCCAGCATTTT
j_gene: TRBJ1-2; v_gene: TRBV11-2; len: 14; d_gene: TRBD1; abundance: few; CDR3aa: CASSYRGQGHGYTF; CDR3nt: TGTGCCAGCAGCTACCGGGGACAGGGGCATGGCTACACCTTC
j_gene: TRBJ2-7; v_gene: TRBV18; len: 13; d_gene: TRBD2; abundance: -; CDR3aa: CASSPGEGFGQYF; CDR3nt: TGTGCCAGCTCACCAGGGGAGGGCTTCGGGCAGTACTTC
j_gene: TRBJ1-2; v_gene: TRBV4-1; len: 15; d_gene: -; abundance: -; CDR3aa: CASSHPSRGNYGYTF; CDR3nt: TGCGCCAGCAGCCACCCCAGTCGGGGGAACTATGGCTACACCTTC
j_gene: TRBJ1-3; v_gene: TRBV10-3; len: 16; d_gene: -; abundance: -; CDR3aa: CAISLSPSISGNTIYF; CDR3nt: TGTGCCATCAGCCTATCCCCGTCTATCTCTGGAAACACCATATATTTT
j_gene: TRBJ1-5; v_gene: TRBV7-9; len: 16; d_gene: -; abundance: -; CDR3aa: CASSLAYRTVYQPQHF; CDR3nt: TGTGCCAGCAGCTTAGCCTACAGGACGGTGTATCAGCCCCAGCATTTT
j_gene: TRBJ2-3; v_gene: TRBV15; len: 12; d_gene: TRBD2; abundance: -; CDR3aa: CASGGNTDTQYF; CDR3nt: TGTGCCTCGGGGGGGAACACAGATACGCAGTATTTT
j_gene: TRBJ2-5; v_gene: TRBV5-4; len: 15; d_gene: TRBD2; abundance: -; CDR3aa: CASSSASSGRETQYF; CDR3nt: TGTGCCAGCAGCTCCGCCTCTAGCGGGAGAGAGACCCAGTACTTC
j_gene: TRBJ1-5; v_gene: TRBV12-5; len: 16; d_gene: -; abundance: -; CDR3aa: CASGLFSQFSNQPQHF; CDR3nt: TGTGCTAGTGGTTTGTTCTCACAATTTAGCAATCAGCCCCAGCATTTT
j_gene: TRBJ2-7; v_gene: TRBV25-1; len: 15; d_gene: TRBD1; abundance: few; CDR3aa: CASSEGNRGSYEQYF; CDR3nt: TGTGCCAGCAGTGAAGGAAACAGGGGGTCCTACGAGCAGTACTTC
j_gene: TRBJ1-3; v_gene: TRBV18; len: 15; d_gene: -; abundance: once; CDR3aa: CASSPPTGPGATIYF; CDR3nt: TGTGCCAGCTCACCACCGACCGGGCCTGGGGCCACCATATATTTT
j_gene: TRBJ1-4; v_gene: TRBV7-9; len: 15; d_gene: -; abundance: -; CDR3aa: CASSLALGGREKLFF; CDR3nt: TGTGCCAGCAGCTTAGCGCTCGGTGGAAGAGAAAAACTGTTTTTT